This record covers a single TCR beta chain. The table came from immunoSEQ multiplex PCR; TCRdb's copy has only in-frame clones and leaves some out. The sample yields about 94,000 clones, under 97% seen once. The sample comes from a study of technical replicates of blood from a few donors. Per germline, CDR1 SGHRS and CDR2 YFSETQ. V was pared by 0 bases and J by 4 bases, with 10 bases between. The CDR3 spans 14 residues. This chain joins TRBV5-1 and TRBJ1-2; unclear D gene. Sequenced material: T cells isolated from PBMCs. This sequence was found in a human donor in good health. CDR3 sequence (DNA): TGCGCCAGCAGCTTGGCCGGGGAGAGCTATGGCTACACCTTC. Translation: CASSLAGESYGYTF.